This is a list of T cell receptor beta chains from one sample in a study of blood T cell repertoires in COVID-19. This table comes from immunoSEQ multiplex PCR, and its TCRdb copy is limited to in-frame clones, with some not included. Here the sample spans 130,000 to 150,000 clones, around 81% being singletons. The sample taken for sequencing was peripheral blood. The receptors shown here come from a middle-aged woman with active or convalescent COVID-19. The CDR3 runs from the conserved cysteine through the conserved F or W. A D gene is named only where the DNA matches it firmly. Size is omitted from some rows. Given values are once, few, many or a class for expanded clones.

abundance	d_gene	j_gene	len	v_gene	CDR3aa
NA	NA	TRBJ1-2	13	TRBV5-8	CASSPERGYGYTF
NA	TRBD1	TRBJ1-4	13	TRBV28	CASTGQPNEKLFF
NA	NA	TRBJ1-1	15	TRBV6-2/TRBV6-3	CASSYPGQMNTEAFF
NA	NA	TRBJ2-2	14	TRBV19	CASSIAGRTGELFF
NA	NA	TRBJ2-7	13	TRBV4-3	CASSQEASNEQYF
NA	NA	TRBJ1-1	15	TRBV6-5	CASSYPLQGRTEAFF
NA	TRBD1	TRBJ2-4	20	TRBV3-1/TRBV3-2	CASSQLEGTGPVGAKNIQYF
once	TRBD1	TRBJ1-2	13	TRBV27	CASSFDRGHGYTF
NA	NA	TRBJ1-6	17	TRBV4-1	CASSQEGVSSYNSPLHF
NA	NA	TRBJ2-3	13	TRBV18	CASSPPARDTQYF
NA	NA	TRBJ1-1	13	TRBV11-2	CATAWAPDTEAFF
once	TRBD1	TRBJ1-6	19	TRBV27	CASSANTRLQTGGYSPLHF
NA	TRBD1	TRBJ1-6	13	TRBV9	CASSPDRGSPLHF
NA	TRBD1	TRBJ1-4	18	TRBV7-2	CASSLNTHGQGAKEKLFF
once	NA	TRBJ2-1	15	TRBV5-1	CASSPRERTYNEQFF
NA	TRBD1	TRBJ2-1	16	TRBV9	CASSVGRTGAIDEQFF
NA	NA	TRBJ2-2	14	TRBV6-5	CASTPRSNTGELFF
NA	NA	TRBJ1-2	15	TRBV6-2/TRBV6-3	CASSYPRQQAYGYTF
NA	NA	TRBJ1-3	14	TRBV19	CASSIGRGGNTIYF
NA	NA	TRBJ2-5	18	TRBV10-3	CAISEDRAGLVLGETQYF
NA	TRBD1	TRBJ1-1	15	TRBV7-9	CASSQSGGAWTEAFF
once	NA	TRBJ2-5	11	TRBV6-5	CASTREETQYF
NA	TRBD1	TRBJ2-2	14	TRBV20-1	CSASQGADTGELFF
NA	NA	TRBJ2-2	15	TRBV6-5	CAVLRGTANTGELFF
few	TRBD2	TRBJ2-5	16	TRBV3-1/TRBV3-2	CASREGLAGILETQYF
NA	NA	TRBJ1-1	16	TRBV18	CASSPDQGVSDTEAFF
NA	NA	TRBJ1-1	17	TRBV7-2	CASSLVSGGISNTEAFF
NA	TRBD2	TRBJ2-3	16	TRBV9	CASSAEAGVYTDTQYF
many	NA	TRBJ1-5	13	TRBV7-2	CASSFNSNQPQHF
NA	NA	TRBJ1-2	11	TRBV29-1	CSVATRYGYTF
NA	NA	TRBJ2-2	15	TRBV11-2	CASSLVGLNTGELFF
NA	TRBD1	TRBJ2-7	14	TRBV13	CASSQLTGPYEQYF
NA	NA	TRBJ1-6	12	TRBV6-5	CASNRVNSPLHF
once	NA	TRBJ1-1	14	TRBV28	CASSFLGGGTEAFF
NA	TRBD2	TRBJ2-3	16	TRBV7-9	CASSLGLARNTDTQYF
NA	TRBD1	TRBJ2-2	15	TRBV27	CASSFVGGNTGELFF
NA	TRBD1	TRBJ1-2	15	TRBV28	CASTIGTGGNYGYTF
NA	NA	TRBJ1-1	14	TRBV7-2	CASSETASNTEAFF
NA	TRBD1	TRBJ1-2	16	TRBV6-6	CASSYSIRAGGYGYTF
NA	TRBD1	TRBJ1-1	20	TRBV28	CASSLFQPGQGRRMNTEAFF
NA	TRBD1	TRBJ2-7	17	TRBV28	CASSAQPGQGALGEQYF
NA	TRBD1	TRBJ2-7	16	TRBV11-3	CASSLVLTGNSYEQYF
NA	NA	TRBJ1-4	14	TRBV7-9	CASSLGSTNEKLFF
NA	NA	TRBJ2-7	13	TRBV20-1	CSASPRLAYEQYF
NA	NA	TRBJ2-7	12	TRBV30	CARQSTGYEQYF
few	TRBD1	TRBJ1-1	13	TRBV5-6	CASSRTGGPEAFF
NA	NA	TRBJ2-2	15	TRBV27	CASSFRPKGAGELFF
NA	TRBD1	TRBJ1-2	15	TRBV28	CASSFPTGANYGYTF
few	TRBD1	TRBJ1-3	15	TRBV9	CASSASGQGGHTIYF
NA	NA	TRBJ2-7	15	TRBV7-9	CASSTTGTFTYEQYF
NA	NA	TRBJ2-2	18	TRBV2	CASSERARQTVNTGELFF
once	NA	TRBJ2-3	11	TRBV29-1	CSVANTDTQYF
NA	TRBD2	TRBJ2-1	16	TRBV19	CASSSNLAGGRQGQFF
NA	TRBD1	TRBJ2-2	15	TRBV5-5	CASSRQGAATGELFF